These 11 T cell receptor beta chains came from one sample sequenced in a study of early T cells in non-severe SARS-CoV-2 infection. TCRdb called the 5' RACE reads again in MiXCR, with one record for every CDR3 protein. The top ten clones hold roughly 5.2% of a sample with about 31,000 distinct CDR3 sequences, about 6% of them seen once. Sequencing used whole blood. The receptors originated from an adult who was a healthcare worker with PCR-confirmed SARS-CoV-2 infection or an uninfected control (not recorded which).

This clonotype came up a few times. The chain employs TRBV6-5 and TRBJ2-2; weak D call: TRBD1 (6 bases). From germline, CDR1 is MNHEY and CDR2 SVGAGI. The CDR3 contains 17 residues. V lost 2 bases to trimming and J lost 6 bases, with 19 bases between them. CDR3 nucleotide sequence: TGTGCCAGCAGTTACCTTGCAACAGGGCTATGGTCCGGGGAGCTGTTTTTT. Translating it yields CASSYLATGLWSGELFF.

This clonotype appeared once. The gene calls are TRBV24-1 and TRBJ2-5; maybe TRBD2 (5 bases). The V end was cut by 0 bases, the J end by 9 bases, with 13 bases between. The CDR3 is made up of 14 amino acids. Per germline, CDR1 KGHDR and CDR2 SFDVKD. This CDR3 reads CATSDLTGKSAQYF. CDR3 coding DNA: TGTGCCACCAGTGATTTGACGGGAAAGAGTGCCCAGTACTTC.

This clonotype was counted ten times or more. The gene calls are TRBV27 and TRBJ1-2, with D perhaps TRBD1 (5 bases). Germline CDR1 MNHEY, CDR2 SMNVEV (reference sequence). The CDR3 is made up of 13 amino acids. Trimming left V 2 bases short and J 8 bases short, with 12 bases between. The CDR3 DNA follows: TGTGCCAGCAGTTTACGAACAGGATTCGGCTACACCTTC. It is translated as CASSLRTGFGYTF.

This clonotype was counted many times. The chain links TRBV20-1 to TRBJ2-3; D remains unclear. CDR3 length: 15 amino acids. Trimming left V 0 bases short and J 5 bases short, with 15 bases between. Germline V gives CDR1 DFQATT, CDR2 SNEGSKA (reference sequence). The CDR3 nucleotides read TGCAGTGCTAGAGATGCCCCCTCGTCTAGAGATACGCAGTATTTT. It is translated as CSARDAPSSRDTQYF.

This clonotype was observed at least ten times. J is TRBJ1-5 and V is TRBV6-5; D possibly corresponds to TRBD1 (5 bases). This CDR3 comprises 12 residues. CDR1 MNHEY and CDR2 SVGAGI come from the germline V gene. Trimming took off 5 bases at V and 9 bases at J, with 11 bases between the two ends. The CDR3 DNA reads TGTGCCAGCAGTGCGATGGGGGGGCCCCAGCATTTT. Amino acid sequence: CASSAMGGPQHF.

This clonotype showed up many times. This chain uses TRBV5-4 with TRBJ2-1; 8 bases match TRBD2. CDR1 and CDR2 (germline): SGHNT, YYREEE (reference sequence). The CDR3 has 16 residues. Unmatched junction bases numbered 5, after V lost 0 bases and J lost 3 bases. As DNA, the CDR3 is TGTGCCAGCAGCTTGGGGGCTAGCGGGTTCTACAATGAGCAGTTCTTC. This encodes CASSLGASGFYNEQFF.

V gene TRBV6-5 combines with J gene TRBJ2-7; D is uncertain. This CDR3 spans 14 amino acids. V was shortened by 5 bases and J by 2 bases, with 13 bases between the two germline ends. Germline-derived CDR1 and CDR2 are MNHEY and SVGAGI. DNA for the CDR3: TGTGCCAGCAGTCCCGTAGGACCGACCTACGAGCAGTACTTC. Amino acids: CASSPVGPTYEQYF.

The CDR3 sequence is CASSEFGRTYQETQYF. The CDR3 region has the DNA TGTGCCAGCAGTGAATTTGGCAGGACATACCAAGAGACCCAGTACTTC. The chain combines TRBV25-1 with TRBJ2-5; TRBD1 might be the D (5 bases). Trimming removed 1 base at V and 0 bases at J, with 12 bases between. The CDR3 totals 16 residues. Germline loops: CDR1 MGHDK, CDR2 SYGVNS. Variable domain in full (rest from reference TRBV25-1 and TRBJ2-5): EADIYQTPRYLVIGTGKKITLECSQTMGHDKMYWYQQDPGMELHLIHYSYGVNSTEKGDLSSESTVSRIRTEHFPLTLESARPSHTSQYLCASSEFGRTYQETQYFGPGTRLLVL.

About this clonotype: This may stem from a read error, because a much larger clone lies one nucleotide away. This rearrangement joins TRBV29-1 to TRBJ2-3; D uncertain. This CDR3 has 11 amino acids. Germline-derived CDR1 and CDR2 are SQVTM and ANQGSEA. V was cut by 5 bases and J by 4 bases, with 7 bases left in between. CDR3 loop: CSVWEPDTQYF. The CDR3 DNA follows: TGCAGCGTTTGGGAACCAGATACGCAGTATTTT.

In its sample, this clonotype was seen many times. One end of the junction fails to match germline, which may point to a read error. This chain joins TRBV29-1 and TRBJ2-1; possibly TRBD2 for D (6 bases). CDR1 is SQVTM and CDR2 is ANQGSEA in the germline V gene. The CDR3 contains 13 residues. This chain's CDR3 is CSVEVGTYNEQFF. The DNA of the CDR3 is TGCAGCGTCGAAGTTGGGACTTACAATGAGCAGTTCTTC.

V and J are TRBV3-1 and TRBJ1-4; possibly TRBD1 for D (5 bases). Germline CDR1 and CDR2: LGHDT and YNNKEL (reference sequence). This CDR3 is built from 14 residues. Trimming took off 4 bases at V and 5 bases at J, with 11 bases between the two ends. CDR3 in DNA: TGTGCCAGCAGCCTTGGGGGAGCGAATGAAAAACTGTTTTTT. This codes for CASSLGGANEKLFF.